The subject of this entry is one T cell receptor beta chain. The antigen remains unidentified. Per the germline V gene, CDR1 is SGHNT and CDR2 is YYREEE (reference sequence). V shed 0 bases, J shed 2 bases, and the junction held 1 base outside the gene matches. The CDR3 contains 14 residues. The study ran its PCR with 60 Vbeta and 13 Jbeta primers. The table came from immunoSEQ multiplex PCR; TCRdb's copy has only in-frame clones and leaves some out. The sample includes under 130,000 clones, less than 80% of them seen just once. The data are from a study of cytomegalovirus exposure and HLA in healthy donors. About the research overall: A data release that came early held approximately 92 million unique TCRs from HLA-typed donors.

General study findings and limits: It is likely that the observed cluster of highly shared sequence variants was a sequencing artifact. Later analysis identified over 15,000 TCR beta sequences associated with HLA alleles, using a false discovery rate threshold of 0.05.

The receptor was derived from a middle-aged woman in good health and CMV-seronegative. The chain couples TRBV5-4 to TRBJ1-2; TRBD1 matches 7 bases. Sequenced input: PBMCs. The chain's CDR3 is CASSLETGNYGYTF. The DNA for the CDR3 is TGTGCCAGCAGCTTGGAGACAGGGAACTATGGCTACACCTTC. The full variable domain, with the rest looked up from reference TRBV5-4 and TRBJ1-2, is ETGVTQSPTHLIKTRGQQVTLRCSSQSGHNTVSWYQQALGQGPQFIFQYYREEENGRGNFPPRFSGLQFPNYSSELNVNALELDDSALYLCASSLETGNYGYTFGSGTRLTVV.